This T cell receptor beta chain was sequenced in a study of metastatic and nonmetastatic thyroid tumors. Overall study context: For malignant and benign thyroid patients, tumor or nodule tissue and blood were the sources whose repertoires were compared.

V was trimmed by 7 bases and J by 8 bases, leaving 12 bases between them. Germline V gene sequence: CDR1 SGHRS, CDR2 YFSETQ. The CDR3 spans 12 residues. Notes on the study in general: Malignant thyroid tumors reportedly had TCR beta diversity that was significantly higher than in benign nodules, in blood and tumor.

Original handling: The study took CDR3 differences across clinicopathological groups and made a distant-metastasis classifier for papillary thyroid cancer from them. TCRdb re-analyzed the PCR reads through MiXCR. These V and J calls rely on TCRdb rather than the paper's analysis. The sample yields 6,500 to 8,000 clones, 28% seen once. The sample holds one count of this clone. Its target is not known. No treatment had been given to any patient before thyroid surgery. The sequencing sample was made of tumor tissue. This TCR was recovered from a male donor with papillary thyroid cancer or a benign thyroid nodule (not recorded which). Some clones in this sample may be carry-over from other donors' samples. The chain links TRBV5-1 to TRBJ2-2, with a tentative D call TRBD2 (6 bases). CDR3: CASRTTGGELFF. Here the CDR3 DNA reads TGCGCCAGCCGGACTACAGGTGGGGAGCTGTTTTTT.